Listed here are 20 T cell receptor beta chains from one sample, sequenced in a study of blood T cell repertoires in COVID-19 (dated by TCRdb to the early 2020s). Libraries were built with the immunoSEQ multiplex PCR assay. In its TCRdb copy, this immuneACCESS table keeps in-frame sequences only and misses some clones. Where compared with another copy, unresolved V genes explain less than half of these, and the others have no known cause. The sample table contains under 300,000 clones; only one count was recorded for about 87% of them. Clones ranked in the top ten supply 2.5% to 3.5% of the sample. Sequenced input: PBMCs or T cells enriched from blood (not recorded which). The receptors derive from a woman between 50 and 59 years old who had recovered from COVID-19.

The rearrangement joins TRBV24-1 to TRBJ1-2, with D unresolved. This CDR3 has 16 residues. V was trimmed by 3 bases and J by 6 bases, leaving 19 bases between them. Germline CDR1 is KGHDR and CDR2 is SFDVKD. The CDR3 spells CATSDEVTTSKDGYTF. The CDR3 DNA reads as TGTGCCACCAGTGATGAGGTTACAACTTCTAAAGATGGCTACACCTTC.

V gene TRBV7-2 combines with J gene TRBJ2-2; the match to TRBD2 covers 13 bases. V lost 4 bases and J lost 6; bases outside the gene matches: 5. Germline-derived CDR1 and CDR2 are SGHTA and FQGNSA. The CDR3 is 16 amino acids. The CDR3 region is CASSSSGTSGAGELFF. The CDR3 nucleotides are TGTGCCAGCAGCTCCTCCGGGACTAGCGGGGCCGGGGAGCTGTTTTTT. Full variable domain (outside the CDR3, taken from reference TRBV7-2 and TRBJ2-2): GAGVSQSPSNKVTEKGKDVELRCDPISGHTALYWYRQSLGQGLEFLIYFQGNSAPDKSGLPSDRFSAERTGGSVSTLTIQRTQQEDSAVYLCASSSSGTSGAGELFFGEGSRLTVL.

The rearrangement links TRBV18 to TRBJ1-1; TRBD1 might be the D (6 bases). Looked up from germline, CDR1 is KGHSH and CDR2 is LQKENI. The CDR3 covers 15 residues. Trimming shortened V by 3 bases and J by 2 bases, and 13 bases separated the two germline ends. The CDR3 bases are TGTGCCAGCTCACCGGATCGACAGGCCAACACTGAAGCTTTCTTT. Protein product: CASSPDRQANTEAFF.

With regard to this clone: One end of the junction varies from germline; a read error may be responsible. This chain uses TRBV27 with TRBJ2-7; 10 positions agree with TRBD2. The CDR3 totals 9 residues. The germline V gene has CDR1 MNHEY and CDR2 SMNVEV (reference sequence). In nucleotides, the CDR3 is TGTGCCCAGCGGGGGGGAAGTCACTTC. It is translated as CAQRGGSHF.

The CDR3 reads CASSLETPNYGYTF. CDR3 in DNA: TGTGCCAGCTCCCTCGAAACTCCGAACTATGGCTACACCTTC. The rearrangement joins TRBV18 to TRBJ1-2; D call uncertain. Germline CDR1 and CDR2: KGHSH and LQKENI. There are 14 residues in the CDR3. V shed 6 bases and J shed 2 bases, with 13 bases lying between them.

As to this clone: Other nucleotide sequences in the sample specify the same CDR3. The J gene is TRBJ1-5, the V gene TRBV27; a weak D match, TRBD1 (5 bases). The V end lost 2 bases, the J end lost 6 bases, and 8 bases lay between the germline ends. Germline CDR1 is MNHEY and CDR2 is SMNVEV (reference sequence). The CDR3 runs 13 residues. The CDR3 region is CASSLRGGQPQHF. The CDR3 DNA reads as TGTGCCAGCAGTTTACGGGGGGGTCAGCCCCAGCATTTT.

The V call is TRBV3-1 (or the pseudogene TRBV3-2), the J call TRBJ2-1, with 9 positions matching TRBD1. CDR1 is LGHDT, CDR2 YNNKEL, per germline (reference sequence). V shed 3 bases, J shed 7 bases, and the junction held 7 bases outside the gene matches. This CDR3 is 15 amino acids long. CDR3 bases: TGTGCCAGCAGCCACTCGGACAGGGGCTATAATGAGCAGTTCTTC. Translation gives CASSHSDRGYNEQFF.

The genes are TRBV6-6 and TRBJ1-6; D gene ambiguous. With 0 bases removed from V and 14 bases from J, the gap between germline ends came to 14 bases. The CDR3 consists of 14 residues. CDR1 is MNHNY, CDR2 SVGAGI, per germline (reference sequence). In nucleotides, the CDR3 is TGTGCCAGCAGTTACTCGAGCGGGAGTTGGACCCTCCACTTT. It specifies CASSYSSGSWTLHF.

The gene calls are TRBV5-4 and TRBJ2-1, with D hard to call. The length of the CDR3 is 14 residues. The germline gives CDR1 SGHNT, CDR2 YYREEE (reference sequence). V gave up 4 bases and J gave up 4 bases, with 12 bases separating them. CDR3: CASSRGPEYNEQFF. The CDR3 nucleotides read TGTGCCAGCAGCCGAGGCCCTGAGTACAATGAGCAGTTCTTC.

The rearrangement joins TRBV6-5 to TRBJ1-5; 8 bases align to TRBD1. The germline gives CDR1 MNHEY, CDR2 SVGAGI. After removal of 6 bases from V and 2 bases from J, the junction contained 6 bases not matched to a gene. The CDR3 length is 15 residues. In nucleotides, the CDR3 is TGTGCCAGCAGGAGGACAGGGTCGGGCAATCAGCCCCAGCATTTT. It encodes CASRRTGSGNQPQHF.

J is TRBJ1-5 and V is TRBV18, with 10 bases identical to TRBD1. The CDR3 has 15 residues. V lost 5 bases to trimming and J lost 7 bases; unmatched junction nucleotides: 8. Per germline, CDR1 KGHSH and CDR2 LQKENI. This CDR3 is CASSSTGGGFQPQHF. CDR3 nucleotide sequence: TGTGCCAGCTCATCGACAGGGGGCGGGTTCCAGCCCCAGCATTTT.

The chain links TRBV11-2 to TRBJ2-1, with 9 bases that match TRBD2. The CDR3 runs to 14 residues. Germline V gene lookup returns CDR1 SGHAT and CDR2 FQNNGV. J was trimmed by 9 bases and V by 5 bases; bases with no gene match: 8. The CDR3 protein is CASSAHSGSFEQFF. CDR3 bases: TGTGCCAGCAGCGCCCATAGCGGGAGTTTTGAGCAGTTCTTC.

The gene calls are TRBV7-6 and TRBJ2-1; 7 bases match TRBD2. This CDR3 is built from 17 residues. V lost 2 bases, J lost 3 bases, and 10 bases stayed unmatched. The germline CDR1 and CDR2 sequences are SGHVS and FNYEAQ. The CDR3: CASSLNIAGDLYNEQFF. In DNA, the CDR3 is TGTGCCAGCAGCTTAAATATCGCGGGAGATCTCTACAATGAGCAGTTCTTC.

V gene TRBV6-5 combines with J gene TRBJ1-1; D is unclear. Trimming shortened V by 5 bases and J by 5 bases, and 6 bases separated the two germline ends. Germline V lookup: CDR1 MNHEY, CDR2 SVGAGI. The CDR3 has 11 amino acids. CDR3 in amino acids: CASSTGTEAFF. DNA for the CDR3: TGTGCCAGCAGTACGGGGACTGAAGCTTTCTTT.

The chain is built from TRBV7-6 and TRBJ2-3, with 10 positions matching TRBD2. There are 15 residues in the CDR3. CDR1 and CDR2 from the germline V gene are SGHVS and FNYEAQ. The J segment lost 3 bases and the V segment lost 1 base, leaving 1 base of the junction unmatched. The CDR3 coding sequence is TGTGCCAGCAGCTTAGATAGCGGGAGGACAGATACGCAGTATTTT. This gives the protein CASSLDSGRTDTQYF.

This clone was picked up one time. The CDR3 DNA sequence: TGCAGCGTTGAAAGGACTAGCGGGAGGAATGAGCAGTTCTTC. Translated, it gives CSVERTSGRNEQFF. V gene TRBV29-1 combines with J gene TRBJ2-1, with 14 bases aligning to TRBD2. CDR3 length: 14 residues. The germline V gene encodes CDR1 SQVTM and CDR2 ANQGSEA. V trimming: 2 bases; J trimming: 7 bases; junction bases outside the gene matches: 1.

The rearrangement joins TRBV5-6 to TRBJ2-3; perhaps TRBD1 as D (6 bases). The CDR3 loop spans 16 amino acids. Trimming took 1 base from V and 4 from J, leaving 16 bases between them. Germline CDR1 reads SGHDT; CDR2 reads YYEEEE. The CDR3 is CASSLFGGSRADTQYF. CDR3 DNA sequence: TGTGCCAGCAGCTTGTTTGGGGGCTCGCGCGCAGATACGCAGTATTTT. The full variable domain, completed using reference TRBV5-6 and TRBJ2-3, is DAGVTQSPTHLIKTRGQQVTLRCSPKSGHDTVSWYQQALGQGPQFIFQYYEEEERQRGNFPDRFSGHQFPNYSSELNVNALLLGDSALYLCASSLFGGSRADTQYFGPGTRLTVL.

The genes are TRBV4-1 and TRBJ2-1, with 13 bases matching TRBD2. The V gene's germline CDR1 is MGHRA and CDR2 YSYEKL. Germline trimming cut 4 bases from V and 9 bases from J; bases unmatched to any gene: 6. The CDR3 consists of 15 residues. The CDR3 sequence is CASSLGLAGESEQFF. The DNA of the CDR3 is TGCGCCAGCAGCCTTGGACTAGCGGGAGAAAGTGAGCAGTTCTTC.

Comments on this clone: Other DNA variants within this sample encode the same CDR3. The chain recombines TRBV10-1 with TRBJ2-2; D remains unclear. There are 14 residues in the CDR3. Germline V gene lookup returns CDR1 WNHNN and CDR2 SYGVQD (reference sequence). V dropped 4 bases and J dropped 1 base, with 7 bases sitting between them. DNA of the CDR3: TGCGCCAGCAGTGTAAGCCTGAACACCGGGGAGCTGTTTTTT. Its protein is CASSVSLNTGELFF.

The chain links TRBV9 to TRBJ2-7; perhaps TRBD2 as D (5 bases). V lost 0 bases, J lost 4 bases, and 14 bases lay in between. This CDR3 is 15 amino acids long. Germline loops: CDR1 SGDLS, CDR2 YYNGEE. CDR3 amino acids: CASSVAGEPRYEQYF. The CDR3 DNA follows: TGTGCCAGCAGCGTAGCTGGGGAGCCACGGTACGAGCAGTACTTC.